The 13 T cell receptor beta chains given below trace back to one sample, sequenced in a study of post-analysis software for immune sequencing data. Notes on the study in general: TRBV5-6, TRBV5-1 and TRBV20-1 belonged to a set of roughly five TRBV segments that were more frequent in patients than controls.

Unique molecular identifiers had been added to the TCR beta cDNA libraries. TCRdb reanalysed the PCR reads using MiXCR and keeps one entry per CDR3 protein. The sample contains fewer than 550,000 distinct CDR3 sequences, around 36% of which appear only once. Their antigens are not known. The sequenced sample was blood. Source of these receptors: a girl under 18 with multiple sclerosis.

In this sample, this clonotype turned up a few times. The V and J genes are TRBV7-6 and TRBJ1-1; 7 bases align to TRBD1. The CDR3 is made up of 16 amino acids. CDR1 is SGHVS, CDR2 FNYEAQ, per germline. V lost 5 bases to trimming and J lost 6 bases; unmatched junction nucleotides: 15. The DNA for the CDR3 is TGTGCCAGCAGCCCAATACCGGGACAGACCAGCCCTGAAGCTTTCTTT. It codes for CASSPIPGQTSPEAFF.

The chain uses TRBV5-1 and TRBJ1-2, with 7 nucleotides matching TRBD1. Trimming at V came to 6 bases and at J to 4 bases, leaving 9 bases not matched to a gene. The CDR3 extends over 14 amino acids. The germline V gene has CDR1 SGHRS and CDR2 YFSETQ. CDR3 DNA: TGCGCCAGCACGCCCGGACAGGCCCTCTATGGCTACACCTTC. It specifies CASTPGQALYGYTF.

Comments on this clonotype: One end of the junction fails to match germline, which may point to a read error. This chain connects TRBV10-3 to TRBJ1-2; TRBD1 is a possible D gene (5 bases). The CDR3 is made up of 14 amino acids. CDR1 is ENHRY and CDR2 is SYGVKD in the germline V gene. In DNA, the CDR3 is TGTACCATCAAGTCCGGGACGGGGAACTATGGCTACACCTTC. Its translation is CTIKSGTGNYGYTF.

This clonotype was counted between two and nine times. The junction differs from germline at one of its ends, possibly a read error. V is TRBV2 and J is TRBJ1-1, with a possible D match to TRBD1 (6 bases). From germline, CDR1 is SNHLY and CDR2 FYNNEI. The CDR3 loop spans 13 amino acids. CDR3 protein: CASRGWGDTEAFF. For the CDR3, the DNA is TGTGCCAGCAGGGGATGGGGGGACACTGAAGCCTTCTTT.

The chain links TRBV27 to TRBJ1-5; TRBD1 is a possible D gene (5 bases). The CDR3 loop spans 14 amino acids. Trimming stripped 5 bases from V and 6 bases from J, with 14 bases between. Per germline, CDR1 MNHEY and CDR2 SMNVEV (reference sequence). The DNA of the CDR3 is TGTGCCAGCAGTCCACTAGGGGCAACTCAGCCCCAGCATTTT. Translating gives CASSPLGATQPQHF.

This rearrangement joins TRBV19 to TRBJ2-1; unclear D gene. V lost 3 bases and J lost 8, with 8 bases in between. CDR3 length: 12 amino acids. The germline gives CDR1 LNHDA, CDR2 SQIVND (reference sequence). The CDR3 protein is CASSMSGDEQFF. The CDR3 DNA reads as TGTGCCAGTAGTATGTCAGGCGATGAGCAGTTCTTC.

The chain uses TRBV20-1 and TRBJ1-5; 10 bases fit TRBD1. J lost 5 bases, V lost 6 bases, and 4 bases had no gene match. CDR3 length equals 13 residues. The germline CDR1 and CDR2 sequences are DFQATT and SNEGSKA (reference sequence). The CDR3 region is CSAGTGEDQPQHF. For the CDR3, the DNA is TGCAGTGCCGGGACAGGGGAAGATCAGCCCCAGCATTTT.

This clonotype was recorded only once. The conserved final phenylalanine or tryptophan is absent from the CDR3, which likely points to a read error. The J gene is TRBJ2-4, the V gene TRBV20-1; unclear D gene. Trimming removed 5 bases at V and 0 bases at J, with 8 bases between. This CDR3 region has 13 residues. CDR1 is DFQATT, CDR2 SNEGSKA, per germline (reference sequence). Here the CDR3 reads CSAPGVAKNIQYL. The CDR3 DNA sequence: TGCAGTGCTCCTGGTGTAGCCAAAAACATTCAGTACTTA.

This clonotype was found a few times. CDR3 sequence reads: CASSPPRGRDFETQYF. The CDR3 nucleotides are TGTGCCAGCTCACCACCGAGGGGCAGGGATTTTGAGACCCAGTACTTC. The V gene is TRBV18, the J gene TRBJ2-5, with D tentatively TRBD1 or TRBD2 (5 bases each). Germline CDR1 KGHSH, CDR2 LQKENI. V lost 0 bases and J lost 5, with 16 bases in between. The CDR3 runs 16 residues.

This chain connects TRBV5-1 to TRBJ2-3; no firm D call. This CDR3 contains 13 residues. CDR1 is SGHRS, CDR2 YFSETQ, per germline. Trimming removed 2 bases at V and 6 bases at J, with 10 bases between. The CDR3 region has the DNA TGCGCCAGCAGCTTCGTACAGATGGATACGCAGTATTTT. Translation: CASSFVQMDTQYF.

The genes are TRBV5-1 and TRBJ1-1, with D possibly being TRBD1 (5 bases). Trimming shortened V by 2 bases and J by 0 bases, and 17 bases separated the two germline ends. The CDR3 contains 17 residues. Per the germline V gene, CDR1 is SGHRS and CDR2 is YFSETQ. The CDR3 nucleotides read TGCGCCAGCAGCTTTGGGACCCAACGATCAATGAACACTGAAGCTTTCTTT. Translation gives CASSFGTQRSMNTEAFF.

The chain links TRBV4-1 to TRBJ1-2, with D unclear. V dropped 0 bases and J dropped 8 bases, with 19 bases sitting between them. CDR3 length equals 16 residues. Germline CDR1 MGHRA, CDR2 YSYEKL. This CDR3 reads CASSQEMWPIKIGYTF. In DNA form, the CDR3 reads TGCGCCAGCAGCCAAGAGATGTGGCCCATTAAAATCGGCTACACCTTC.

This clonotype has only a few counts. The CDR3 region has the DNA TGTGCCAGCAGCTTAGACTCGGGGGCGGGCTATGGCTACACCTTC. This sequence encodes CASSLDSGAGYGYTF. The chain couples TRBV11-2 to TRBJ1-2; D is perhaps TRBD1 (6 bases). V dropped 0 bases and J dropped 4 bases, with 12 bases sitting between them. Per germline, CDR1 SGHAT and CDR2 FQNNGV. CDR3 size: 15 residues.